The 19 T cell receptor beta chains below come from one sample, sequenced in a study of cytomegalovirus exposure and HLA in healthy donors. Primers included in the PCR were 60 Vbeta and 13 Jbeta primers. Clones were read by immunoSEQ multiplex PCR, and TCRdb kept only the in-frame ones, dropping some. The sample records some 150,000 clones, around 88% being singletons. Specimen: PBMCs. The receptors here all came from a woman aged 25 to 39 in good health and CMV-seronegative.

This rearrangement joins TRBV5-1 to TRBJ1-4; 10 bases are shared with TRBD1. The CDR3 sequence is 19 residues long. J lost 0 bases, V lost 4 bases, and 12 bases had no gene match. Germline CDR1 is SGHRS and CDR2 is YFSETQ. CDR3: CASSPIPGQGMTTNEKLFF. In DNA, the CDR3 is TGCGCCAGCAGCCCGATACCGGGACAGGGGATGACAACTAATGAAAAACTGTTTTTT. Combining the CDR3 with reference TRBV5-1 and TRBJ1-4 gives the whole variable domain KAGVTQTPRYLIKTRGQQVTLSCSPISGHRSVSWYQQTPGQGLQFLFEYFSETQRNKGNFPGRFSGRQFSNSRSEMNVSTLELGDSALYLCASSPIPGQGMTTNEKLFFGSGTQLSVL.

J is TRBJ2-7 and V is TRBV10-1; the D gene is possibly TRBD1 (5 bases). Trimming left V 3 bases short and J 4 bases short, with 13 bases between. The CDR3 has 14 amino acids. Germline loops: CDR1 WNHNN, CDR2 SYGVQD (reference sequence). CDR3 region: CASSDSGILYEQYF. In DNA form, the CDR3 reads TGCGCCAGCAGTGATTCAGGGATACTATACGAGCAGTACTTC.

This chain uses TRBV9 with TRBJ2-7; possible D gene TRBD1, 6 bases. CDR3 length: 16 residues. V was pared by 3 bases and J by 5 bases, with 21 bases between. Per the germline V gene, CDR1 is SGDLS and CDR2 is YYNGEE. Here the CDR3 reads CASSGRRVGTINEQYF. The CDR3, as DNA: TGTGCCAGCAGCGGAAGACGGGTAGGGACAATCAACGAGCAGTACTTC.

The chain carries TRBV19 and TRBJ2-5; the D is unclear. Gene TRBJ2-7 matches the end of the DNA better, so the J call may be wrong. The CDR3 sequence is 12 residues long. The V gene's germline CDR1 is LNHDA and CDR2 SQIVND (reference sequence). The CDR3: CASRGQPYEQYF. The DNA of the CDR3 is TGTGCCAGTAGGGGCCAACCCTACGAGCAGTACTTC.

The chain combines TRBV30 with TRBJ2-1; D call uncertain. The V end lost 0 bases, the J end lost 2 bases, and 8 bases lay between the germline ends. This CDR3 region has 14 residues. Germline V gene sequence: CDR1 GTSNPN, CDR2 SVGIG (reference sequence). CDR3 sequence (DNA): TGTGCCTGGAGTGTAGAGGCTACCTACAATGAGCAGTTCTTC. Its protein product is CAWSVEATYNEQFF.

V is TRBV7-9 and J is TRBJ2-7; 8 bases fit TRBD1. V trimming: 5 bases; J trimming: 6 bases; junction bases outside the gene matches: 3. The CDR3 has 12 amino acids. Germline V gene lookup returns CDR1 SEHNR and CDR2 FQNEAQ (reference sequence). DNA for the CDR3: TGTGCCAGCAGCATAACAGGGGGCGAGCAGTACTTC. Translating it yields CASSITGGEQYF. Looking up the rest from reference TRBV7-9 and TRBJ2-7 gives the full variable domain: DTGVSQNPRHKITKRGQNVTFRCDPISEHNRLYWYRQTLGQGPEFLTYFQNEAQLEKSRLLSDRFSAERPKGSFSTLEIQRTEQGDSAMYLCASSITGGEQYFGPGTRLTVT.

The genes are TRBV5-1 and TRBJ2-5; 11 nucleotides line up with TRBD2. The V segment lost 0 bases and the J segment 5 bases; nucleotides outside the gene matches: 6. This CDR3 is 16 amino acids long. The germline V gene encodes CDR1 SGHRS and CDR2 YFSETQ. Here the CDR3 reads CASSLGSGGAVETQYF. In DNA form, the CDR3 reads TGCGCCAGCAGCTTGGGTAGCGGGGGGGCGGTGGAGACCCAGTACTTC.

The chain couples TRBV28 to TRBJ2-5, with TRBD2 matching over 7 bases. J was trimmed by 5 bases and V by 4 bases; bases with no gene match: 10. CDR1 is MDHEN and CDR2 is SYDVKM in the germline V gene. There are 15 residues in the CDR3. Written as DNA, the CDR3 is TGTGCCAGCAGTTCCCGGGGGGAGGCCCTGGAGACCCAGTACTTC. This sequence encodes CASSSRGEALETQYF.

The chain employs TRBV4-1 and TRBJ1-5; possible D gene TRBD1, 5 bases. CDR1 is MGHRA and CDR2 is YSYEKL in the germline V gene. This CDR3 has 16 amino acids. The V end was cut by 1 base, the J end by 2 bases, with 12 bases between. As DNA, the CDR3 is TGCGCCAGCAGCCAAGGCTCAGGGTCGGGCAATCAGCCCCAGCATTTT. Amino acids: CASSQGSGSGNQPQHF.

The rearrangement uses TRBV7-9 and TRBJ2-3; 12 nucleotides agree with TRBD2. The V gene end was trimmed by 5 bases and the J gene end by 0 bases; junction bases not matched to a gene: 3. The CDR3 consists of 16 residues. The germline V gene encodes CDR1 SEHNR and CDR2 FQNEAQ (reference sequence). CDR3 nucleotide sequence: TGTGCCAGCAGCAGGACTAGCGGGGCCAGCACAGATACGCAGTATTTT. It specifies CASSRTSGASTDTQYF.

This sequence joins TRBV6-1 and TRBJ2-3, with TRBD2 matching over 12 bases. Germline V lookup: CDR1 MNHNS, CDR2 SASEGT. There are 15 residues in the CDR3. Trimming at V came to 8 bases and at J to 4 bases, leaving 7 bases not matched to a gene. The CDR3 sequence: CASRRLAGAPDTQYF. DNA of the CDR3: TGTGCCAGCCGCCGACTAGCGGGGGCACCAGATACGCAGTATTTT.

This chain connects TRBV15 to TRBJ1-1; TRBD1 is a possible D gene (5 bases). The V end lost 2 bases, the J end lost 7 bases, and 8 bases lay between the germline ends. The V gene's germline CDR1 is LNHNV and CDR2 YYDKDF (reference sequence). This CDR3 contains 12 residues. CDR3 bases: TGTGCCACCAGCAGACCCCAGGGTGAAGCTTTCTTT. This sequence encodes CATSRPQGEAFF.

The chain is built from TRBV5-1 and TRBJ2-5; 11 bases fit TRBD2. The ends lost 3 bases at V and 3 bases at J; junction bases unmatched: 10. Germline CDR1 is SGHRS and CDR2 is YFSETQ. The CDR3 contains 17 residues. The CDR3 is CASSWITGTSGKETQYF. The CDR3 region has the DNA TGCGCCAGCAGCTGGATAACCGGGACTAGCGGAAAAGAGACCCAGTACTTC.

The chain recombines TRBV19 with TRBJ2-2; TRBD2 agrees at 9 bases. V lost 4 bases to trimming and J lost 5 bases; unmatched junction nucleotides: 8. CDR3 length equals 16 residues. Germline V gene sequence: CDR1 LNHDA, CDR2 SQIVND (reference sequence). CDR3 DNA: TGTGCCAGTAGTAGAGAGGCTAGCGGGGCAACCGGGGAGCTGTTTTTT. This encodes CASSREASGATGELFF.

The V gene is TRBV21-1, the J gene TRBJ1-1. TRBV21-1 is a pseudogene locus. The CDR3 covers 16 residues. The CDR3 loop reads CASSPRRVGGNTEAFF. The CDR3 DNA follows: TGTGCCAGCAGCCCCCGGAGGGTTGGAGGGAACACTGAAGCTTTCTTT.

The chain recombines TRBV6-1 with TRBJ1-2, with D possibly TRBD1 on 6 matching bases. The CDR3 totals 16 residues. The V gene's germline CDR1 is MNHNS and CDR2 SASEGT. V lost 1 base to trimming and J lost 4 bases, with 16 bases between them. The CDR3 spells CASSEVAGALLYGYTF. DNA of the CDR3: TGTGCCAGCAGTGAAGTGGCAGGGGCCCTTCTCTATGGCTACACCTTC.

V and J are TRBV7-3 and TRBJ2-1, with 12 bases matching TRBD2. With V trimmed by 1 base and J by 8 bases, 9 bases remained unmatched. This CDR3 has 17 amino acids. Germline lookup yields CDR1 SGHTA and CDR2 FQGTGA. The CDR3 loop reads CASSLRRTSGKHHEQFF. CDR3 nucleotide sequence: TGTGCCAGCAGCTTAAGGCGGACTAGCGGGAAACATCATGAGCAGTTCTTC.

The table lists this clone with a count of one. This chain connects TRBV19 to TRBJ1-4; D possibly corresponds to TRBD1 (6 bases). The germline V and J ends were trimmed by 6 bases and 3 bases, with 11 bases remaining between them. CDR3 length: 14 amino acids. Germline V gene data show CDR1 as LNHDA and CDR2 as SQIVND (reference sequence). This chain's CDR3 is CASRGSGANEKLFF. The CDR3 DNA reads TGTGCCAGTAGAGGGTCAGGGGCTAATGAAAAACTGTTTTTT.

The J gene is TRBJ2-7, the V gene TRBV28; D is perhaps TRBD2 (6 bases). The CDR3 consists of 14 residues. Germline V gene sequence: CDR1 MDHEN, CDR2 SYDVKM. The V and J ends lost 1 base and 6 bases respectively, with 13 bases between them. In DNA form, the CDR3 reads TGTGCCAGCAGTTTATCACGCCCCGGGGGCGAGCAGTACTTC. Its translation: CASSLSRPGGEQYF.